Each of the 12 T cell receptor beta chains below was sequenced from the same sample in a study of post-analysis software for immune sequencing data. Study results and caveats: Patients carried 4 or 5 TRBV segments more frequently than controls did, and TRBV5-6, TRBV5-1 and TRBV20-1 were among them.

TCR beta cDNA libraries had unique molecular identifiers. TCRdb redid the calling of the PCR reads with MiXCR, one entry per CDR3 protein. Altogether about 260,000 distinct CDR3 sequences are present, 36% being singletons, with the ten largest covering around 4.7%. The antigens of these receptors remain unknown. The specimen sequenced was blood. The receptors were sampled from a girl aged 10 to 17 with multiple sclerosis.

The rearrangement links TRBV12-3 or TRBV12-4 to TRBJ1-3; D gene uncertain. This CDR3 contains 15 residues. V was cut by 5 bases and J by 0 bases, with 11 bases left in between. Here the CDR3 reads CASSIHKSSGNTIYF. CDR3 nucleotide sequence: TGTGCCAGCAGTATACACAAGAGCTCTGGAAACACCATATATTTT.

This clonotype was seen more than once but under ten times. The chain has TRBV27 and TRBJ1-2, with D possibly being TRBD1 (6 bases). The CDR3 runs 17 residues. Trimming took off 6 bases at V and 0 bases at J, with 20 bases between the two ends. The germline CDR1 and CDR2 sequences are MNHEY and SMNVEV (reference sequence). The CDR3 is CASSSWDTRQANYGYTF. The CDR3 DNA is TGTGCCAGCAGCTCGTGGGACACTCGTCAAGCTAACTATGGCTACACCTTC.

This clonotype turned up a few times. The rearrangement uses TRBV15 and TRBJ2-1; TRBD2 aligns across 9 bases. Looked up from germline, CDR1 is LNHNV and CDR2 is YYDKDF (reference sequence). The junction had 26 bases not matched to a gene; V was cut back by 5 bases and J by 15 bases. This CDR3 is built from 18 residues. Here the CDR3 reads CATSSQGDAGLASQRRFF. In nucleotides, the CDR3 is TGTGCCACCAGCTCCCAGGGAGATGCGGGACTAGCCTCTCAAAGGCGGTTCTTC.

At least ten counts were recorded for this clonotype. The J gene is TRBJ2-1, the V gene TRBV29-1, with D unclear. CDR1 is SQVTM and CDR2 is ANQGSEA in the germline V gene. The CDR3 has 14 amino acids. V shed 4 bases and J shed 5 bases, with 15 bases lying between them. The CDR3 reads CSVVPDSPHNEQFF. CDR3 nucleotide sequence: TGCAGCGTTGTACCAGATTCCCCTCACAATGAGCAGTTCTTC.

V gene TRBV4-1 combines with J gene TRBJ1-3, with a weak D call TRBD1 (6 bases). Trimming cost V 10 bases and J 4 bases, with 14 bases left between them. The CDR3 length is 13 residues. Per the germline V gene, CDR1 is MGHRA and CDR2 is YSYEKL. The CDR3 coding sequence is TGCGCCACCCGACAGGACGTGGGAAACACCATATATTTT. Protein sequence: CATRQDVGNTIYF.

The genes are TRBV4-1 and TRBJ2-3; D gene ambiguous. CDR3 length: 16 residues. Germline V gene data show CDR1 as MGHRA and CDR2 as YSYEKL. The V end lost 1 base, the J end lost 1 base, and 12 bases lay between the germline ends. The CDR3 here is CASSQGLVGGTDTQYF. In DNA form, the CDR3 reads TGCGCCAGCAGCCAAGGCCTCGTTGGTGGCACAGATACGCAGTATTTT.

The chain links TRBV7-6 to TRBJ2-1, with TRBD2 matching 14 bases. Germline CDR1 is SGHVS and CDR2 is FNYEAQ. The CDR3 covers 16 residues. Trimming removed 3 bases from V and 7 bases from J; junction bases left unmatched: 5. CDR3 sequence reads: CASSFDGTSGRNEQFF. The DNA of the CDR3 is TGTGCCAGCAGCTTCGACGGGACTAGCGGGAGAAATGAGCAGTTCTTC.

This clonotype was recorded at least ten times. This chain's CDR3 is CASSLAGTASTDTQYF. DNA of the CDR3: TGTGCCAGCAGCTTAGCCGGGACAGCCAGCACAGATACGCAGTATTTT. This rearrangement joins TRBV7-9 to TRBJ2-3; 7 positions agree with TRBD1. Trimming cost V 0 bases and J 0 bases; bases outside gene matches: 3. The germline V gene has CDR1 SEHNR and CDR2 FQNEAQ (reference sequence). There are 16 residues in the CDR3.

The rearrangement joins TRBV20-1 to TRBJ1-1; no firm D call. V lost 5 bases and J lost 5, with 12 bases in between. From germline, CDR1 is DFQATT and CDR2 SNEGSKA (reference sequence). The CDR3 sequence is 12 residues long. CDR3: CSAQMGWTEAFF. CDR3 nucleotide sequence: TGCAGTGCTCAGATGGGGTGGACTGAAGCTTTCTTT.

This clonotype was found a few times. The gene calls are TRBV20-1 and TRBJ1-1; no clear D gene. This CDR3 has 14 amino acids. Looked up from germline, CDR1 is DFQATT and CDR2 is SNEGSKA (reference sequence). V lost 3 bases and J lost 4, with 15 bases in between. CDR3 sequence: CSASFASMPTEAFF. In DNA form, the CDR3 reads TGCAGTGCTAGTTTCGCCAGTATGCCCACTGAAGCTTTCTTT.

CDR3: CASSRQTGRRETQYF. The CDR3 coding sequence is TGTGCCAGCAGTCGACAGACAGGGCGGAGGGAGACCCAGTACTTC. The genes are TRBV6-5 and TRBJ2-5, with 7 bases lining up with TRBD1. Per germline, CDR1 MNHEY and CDR2 SVGAGI. CDR3 length: 15 residues. The V gene end was trimmed by 5 bases and the J gene end by 5 bases; junction bases not matched to a gene: 11.

This clonotype showed up just a few times. This chain links TRBV12-3 or TRBV12-4 with TRBJ2-5; D remains unclear. V lost 5 bases and J 5 bases, leaving 12 bases between the germline ends. This CDR3 comprises 13 residues. Here the CDR3 DNA reads TGTGCCAGCAGTCCGTCCCGATGGGAGACCCAGTACTTC. It translates to CASSPSRWETQYF.